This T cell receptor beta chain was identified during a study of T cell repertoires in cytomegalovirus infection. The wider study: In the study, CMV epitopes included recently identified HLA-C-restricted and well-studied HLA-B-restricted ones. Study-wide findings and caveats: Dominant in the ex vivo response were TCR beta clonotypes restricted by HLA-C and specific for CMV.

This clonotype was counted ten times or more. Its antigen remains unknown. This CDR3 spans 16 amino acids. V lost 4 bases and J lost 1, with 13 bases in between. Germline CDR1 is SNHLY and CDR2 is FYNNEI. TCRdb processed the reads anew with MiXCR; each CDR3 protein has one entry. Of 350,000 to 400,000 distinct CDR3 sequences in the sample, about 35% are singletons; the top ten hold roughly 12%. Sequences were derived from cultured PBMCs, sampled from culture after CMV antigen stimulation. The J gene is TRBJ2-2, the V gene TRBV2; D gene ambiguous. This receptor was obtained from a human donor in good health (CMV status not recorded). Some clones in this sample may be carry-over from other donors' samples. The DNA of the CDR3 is TGTGCCAGCAGTGCACGAAGGTTAGGGAACACCGGGGAGCTGTTTTTT. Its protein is CASSARRLGNTGELFF.